Sequencing of this T cell receptor beta chain was carried out in a study of shared clonotypes between healthy human individuals. The CDR3 is made up of 16 amino acids. The germline CDR1 and CDR2 sequences are MGHRA and YSYEKL. The V and J ends lost 3 bases and 5 bases, in that order; junction bases with no gene match: 7. Method: immunoSEQ multiplex PCR; TCRdb's copy keeps in-frame clones and lacks some. Found here are about 680,000 clones, around three quarters of them singletons; the top ten hold around 2%. What was sequenced was memory CD4+ T cells sorted from blood. Subset specified: CD45RA-negative fraction. The receptor's source is a woman between 25 and 40 years old in good health. The chain carries TRBV4-1 and TRBJ2-3, with 11 bases fitting TRBD2. The DNA of the CDR3 is TGCGCCAGCAGCCAGATACTAGCGGGAGAGGAAGATACGCAGTATTTT. This gives the protein CASSQILAGEEDTQYF.